The subject of this entry is one T cell receptor (beta chain). As yet, its antigen is unknown. The data were obtained in a study of T cell responses to AZD1222 COVID-19 vaccine. Study outcomes and limitations: Sampling that yielded the repertoires occurred only after the peak T cell response.

The table came from immunoSEQ multiplex PCR; TCRdb's copy has only in-frame clones and leaves some out. Of about 130,000 clones listed, approximately 85% are singletons. This CDR3 contains 15 residues. This clonotype originated in an adult who received the MenACWY meningococcal vaccine as a control. The V call is TRBV21-1, the J call TRBJ1-5. TRBV21-1 is labeled a pseudogene. The material was peripheral blood, obtained 28 days after the second dose of the MenACWY control vaccine. For the CDR3, the DNA is TGTGCCAGCAGCAAAGAATCTCCAGCCCAGCAGCCCCAGCATTTT. This sequence encodes CASSKESPAQQPQHF.